This entry is about one TCR beta chain. The V gene's germline CDR1 is LNHDA and CDR2 SQIVND (reference sequence). The J segment lost 4 bases and the V segment lost 6 bases, leaving 8 bases of the junction unmatched. This CDR3 comprises 15 residues. The data belong to a study of blood T cell repertoires in COVID-19. Study background: COVID-19 samples, acute and convalescent, were from the United States, Italy and Spain.

Authors' analysis steps: Reference gene primer amplification gave estimated nucleated cell counts. The data were produced by immunoSEQ multiplex PCR, yet TCRdb's version contains in-frame clones alone and is incomplete. That table supplies the V and J calls and clone size; D and trimming were determined from the DNA. The sample shows 48,000 or so clones, approximately 87% of them seen only once. Sequenced input: peripheral blood. This chain connects TRBV19 to TRBJ2-3, with 9 nucleotides matching TRBD2. The receptor was derived from a woman aged 60 to 75 with acute or convalescent COVID-19. CDR3 amino acids: CASRETSGASDTQYF. DNA for the CDR3: TGTGCCAGTAGGGAGACTAGCGGCGCGTCAGATACGCAGTATTTT.